Below, 18 T cell receptor beta chains from the same sample are listed, as sequenced in a study of regulatory T cells in long-lasting Graves disease. Arm-PCR of CDR3 regions with iRepertoire HTBI primers generated TCR beta libraries. TCRdb re-analysed the multiplex PCR reads in MiXCR, keeping a single row per CDR3 protein. This table has about 470,000 distinct CDR3 sequences, under 15% appearing once. Specified time point: newly diagnosed GD, antithyroid drugs for less than 3 months. Following extraction of RNA from PBMCs, that RNA was used to make the TCR library. The same data also contributed to another study, on T cells in Graves' hyperthyroidism and ophthalmopathy.

Specimen: peripheral blood mononuclear cells (PBMCs), collected at new diagnosis, from a patient treated with antithyroid drugs. Every receptor here comes from a woman aged 30 to 39 with Graves disease.

This clonotype was picked up many times. The chain combines TRBV10-3 with TRBJ2-6; D remains ambiguous. With 0 bases removed from V and 2 bases from J, the gap between germline ends came to 2 bases. The germline gives CDR1 ENHRY, CDR2 SYGVKD. This CDR3 is built from 14 residues. In DNA form, the CDR3 reads TGTGCCATCAGTGAGTCCGCTGGGGCCAACGTCCTGACTTTC. It is translated as CAISESAGANVLTF.

This clonotype appeared many times. This sequence joins TRBV7-3 and TRBJ2-1; possibly TRBD2 for D (6 bases). CDR3 length: 15 residues. Trimming left V 4 bases short and J 10 bases short, with 20 bases between. The germline V gene has CDR1 SGHTA and CDR2 FQGTGA. Here the CDR3 reads CASSWWSGGPVEQFF. The CDR3 DNA sequence: TGTGCCAGCAGCTGGTGGTCAGGAGGGCCTGTCGAGCAGTTCTTC. The variable domain in full, completed from reference TRBV7-3 and TRBJ2-1, reads GAGVSQTPSNKVTEKGKYVELRCDPISGHTALYWYRQSLGQGPEFLIYFQGTGAADDSGLPNDRFFAVRPEGSVSTLKIQRTERGDSAVYLCASSWWSGGPVEQFFGPGTRLTVL.

This clonotype was recorded a few times. The rearrangement uses TRBV11-1 and TRBJ2-6; D remains ambiguous. Germline-derived CDR1 and CDR2 are SGHAT and FQDESV (reference sequence). Trimming pared 5 bases from V and 3 bases from J, leaving 8 bases between. CDR3 length: 14 residues. CDR3 sequence (DNA): TGTGCCAGCAGCCACCCAGGTGGGGCCAACGTCCTGACTTTC. Translated: CASSHPGGANVLTF.

This clonotype was seen once. A read error may explain this, as a much larger clone is one base away. V is TRBV30 and J is TRBJ1-1; D is unclear. Between the trimmed V and J ends, which lost 0 bases and 4 bases, there was a span of 9 bases. This CDR3 contains 13 residues. From germline, CDR1 is GTSNPN and CDR2 SVGIG (reference sequence). CDR3 protein: CAWSVDGSTEAFF. The CDR3 DNA is TGTGCCTGGAGTGTAGACGGGAGCACTGAAGCTTTCTTT.

This clonotype was counted ten times or more. The chain employs TRBV12-3 or TRBV12-4 and TRBJ2-1; TRBD1 matches at 8 bases. V was clipped by 7 bases and J by 9 bases; unmatched bases: 17. The CDR3 is 16 amino acids. DNA for the CDR3: TGTGCCAGCACCTTAAAGGCCGGGACAGGAGGGATTGAGCAGTTCTTC. This gives the protein CASTLKAGTGGIEQFF.

This clonotype appeared once. Since a much larger clone is just one base distant, this may be a read error. Because the CDR3 is missing its conserved closing phenylalanine or tryptophan, this is likely a read error. This chain links TRBV12-5 with TRBJ1-3; D unclear. Germline V gene lookup returns CDR1 LGHNT and CDR2 FRNRAP. Trimming took 1 base from V and 0 from J, leaving 13 bases between them. This CDR3 spans 17 amino acids. CDR3 amino acids: CASGLGGAVSSGNTIYS. The CDR3 nucleotides are TGTGCTAGTGGTTTGGGAGGAGCGGTAAGCTCTGGAAACACCATATATTCT.

This rearrangement joins TRBV6-5 to TRBJ2-7; D may correspond to TRBD1 or TRBD2 (5 bases each). This CDR3 spans 17 amino acids. The germline V and J ends were trimmed by 0 bases and 2 bases, with 17 bases remaining between them. CDR1 MNHEY and CDR2 SVGAGI come from the germline V gene. The CDR3 coding sequence is TGTGCCAGCAGTTACTCGATTATTGGGGGATCGACCTACGAGCAGTACTTC. The encoded protein is CASSYSIIGGSTYEQYF.

The table lists this clonotype with many counts. The J gene is TRBJ2-4, the V gene TRBV3-1; 7 nucleotides agree with TRBD1. From germline, CDR1 is LGHDT and CDR2 YNNKEL (reference sequence). V was pared by 4 bases and J by 6 bases, with 9 bases of the junction left unmatched. The CDR3 extends over 15 amino acids. The CDR3 loop is CASSRTDRDGNIQYF. For the CDR3, the DNA is TGTGCCAGCAGCCGAACTGACAGGGATGGAAACATTCAGTACTTC. The full variable domain, completed using reference TRBV3-1 and TRBJ2-4, is DTAVSQTPKYLVTQMGNDKSIKCEQNLGHDTMYWYKQDSKKFLKIMFSYNNKELIINETVPNRFSPKSPDKAHLNLHINSLELGDSAVYFCASSRTDRDGNIQYFGAGTRLSVL.

This clonotype was picked up a small number of times. The genes are TRBV7-2 and TRBJ2-7; D possibly corresponds to TRBD2 (6 bases). V was clipped by 4 bases and J by 2 bases, with 18 bases between them. The CDR3 consists of 16 residues. The V gene's germline CDR1 is SGHTA and CDR2 FQGNSA. The DNA for the CDR3 is TGTGCCAGCAGCTCCTTTTGGGACGGGGGAACCTACGAGCAGTACTTC. As protein: CASSSFWDGGTYEQYF.

The rearrangement uses TRBV25-1 and TRBJ2-1; D is unresolved. The V gene's germline CDR1 is MGHDK and CDR2 SYGVNS. Trimming pared 6 bases from V and 8 bases from J, leaving 14 bases between. The CDR3 has 13 amino acids. CDR3 DNA sequence: TGTGCCAGCAGAAGATCATCGTTCTATGAGCAGTTCTTC. It encodes CASRRSSFYEQFF.

Many counts were recorded for this clonotype. This sequence joins TRBV20-1 and TRBJ2-7; a possible D gene is TRBD1 (6 bases). The CDR3 has 13 residues. CDR1 and CDR2 from the germline V gene are DFQATT and SNEGSKA (reference sequence). Trimming removed 3 bases at V and 7 bases at J, with 16 bases between. CDR3 sequence: CSASSMGASEQYF. The CDR3 DNA is TGCAGTGCTAGCTCCATGGGGGCAAGTGAGCAGTACTTC.

The chain joins TRBV9 to TRBJ2-6; D unclear. CDR1 and CDR2 (germline): SGDLS, YYNGEE. CDR3 length equals 13 residues. Deletions cut 3 bases from V and 3 bases from J, with 4 bases between. Written as DNA, the CDR3 is TGTGCCAGCAGCGGGTATGGGGCCAACGTCCTGACTTTC. It codes for CASSGYGANVLTF.

This clonotype appeared many times. J is TRBJ1-2 and V is TRBV12-3 or TRBV12-4; D is possibly TRBD1 (5 bases). CDR3 size: 14 residues. Deletions cut 3 bases from V and 8 bases from J, with 16 bases between. CDR3 protein: CASSFGQRGYGYTF. CDR3 in DNA: TGTGCCAGCAGTTTTGGACAACGGGGTTACGGCTACACCTTC.

The chain couples TRBV2 to TRBJ1-4; possible D gene TRBD1, 6 bases. Trimming took off 6 bases at V and 2 bases at J, with 13 bases between the two ends. Per germline, CDR1 SNHLY and CDR2 FYNNEI. This CDR3 is 15 amino acids long. As DNA, the CDR3 is TGTGCCAGCAGGGCCACAGGGTCGACTAATGAAAAACTGTTTTTT. This sequence encodes CASRATGSTNEKLFF.

This clonotype occurred many times. This chain connects TRBV20-1 to TRBJ1-1; D is uncertain. CDR1 is DFQATT, CDR2 SNEGSKA, per germline (reference sequence). Trimming shortened V by 6 bases and J by 2 bases, and 19 bases separated the two germline ends. There are 15 residues in the CDR3. Written as DNA, the CDR3 is TGCAGTGCCTTTCCGACGGCAAGAAGTAACACTGAAGCTTTCTTT. Translating it yields CSAFPTARSNTEAFF.

This clonotype appeared a few times. The chain has TRBV18 and TRBJ1-3, with D uncertain. The CDR3 extends over 18 amino acids. V was pared by 2 bases and J by 0 bases, with 17 bases between. Germline V gene sequence: CDR1 KGHSH, CDR2 LQKENI. This CDR3 is CASSPVVTELLSGNTIYF. The CDR3 DNA reads TGTGCCAGCTCACCAGTCGTCACCGAACTTCTCTCTGGAAACACCATATATTTT.

V and J are TRBV12-3 or TRBV12-4 and TRBJ2-3; 8 nucleotides line up with TRBD1. There are 15 residues in the CDR3. Trimming at V came to 6 bases and at J to 2 bases, leaving 7 bases not matched to a gene. DNA of the CDR3: TGTGCCAGCAGGACCCGGGACAGGCCCACAGATACGCAGTATTTT. Protein: CASRTRDRPTDTQYF.

This clonotype was observed at least ten times. The V gene is TRBV12-3 or TRBV12-4, the J gene TRBJ2-5, with 7 positions matching TRBD2. The length of the CDR3 is 15 residues. Germline trimming cut 2 bases from V and 2 bases from J; bases unmatched to any gene: 5. The CDR3 region has the DNA TGTGCCAGCAGTTTACGGGCAGCGGGGCAAGAGACCCAGTACTTC. Protein: CASSLRAAGQETQYF.